One and the same sample provided the 21 T cell receptor beta chains below, sequenced in a study of shared T cell receptors in the human thymus. Sequencing used immunoSEQ multiplex PCR; TCRdb keeps in-frame clones, though not all of them. The data show a few hundred thousand clones, around 95% seen once. Input material: thymocytes. The receptors derive from a human donor.

This clone was seen a single time. The rearrangement uses TRBV6-4 and TRBJ2-3; 11 nucleotides match TRBD1. The CDR3 is 16 amino acids. V dropped 0 bases and J dropped 4; count of bases not matched to a gene: 3. CDR1 and CDR2 from the germline V gene are MRHNA and SNTAGT. The CDR3 DNA reads as TGTGCCAGCAGTGACTCGAGGACAGGGGGCCCAGATACGCAGTATTTT. Translation: CASSDSRTGGPDTQYF.

The chain uses TRBV6-1 and TRBJ1-2; no reliable D call. The CDR3 is made up of 15 amino acids. Deletions cut 8 bases from V and 3 bases from J, with 19 bases between. CDR1 is MNHNS, CDR2 SASEGT, per germline. The CDR3 protein is CASVELSRTHYGYTF. The CDR3 DNA reads TGTGCCAGCGTAGAGTTATCCCGGACCCACTATGGCTACACCTTC.

This chain connects TRBV10-3 to TRBJ2-3; tentatively, D is TRBD1 (6 bases). Germline V CDR1 and CDR2: ENHRY, SYGVKD. This CDR3 has 16 amino acids. Trimming removed 0 bases from V and 4 bases from J, with 14 bases in between. The CDR3 loop reads CAISESVRGSSDTQYF. DNA for the CDR3: TGTGCCATCAGTGAGTCGGTCAGGGGATCATCAGATACGCAGTATTTT.

V gene TRBV10-2 combines with J gene TRBJ1-5; the D gene is possibly TRBD1 (6 bases). CDR1 and CDR2 from the germline V gene are WSHSY and SAAADI. Trimming took off 3 bases at V and 2 bases at J, with 23 bases between the two ends. The CDR3 runs 19 residues. The CDR3 nucleotides read TGCGCCAGCAGTGAAGAGGTACAGGGATTAGGGAAGGGCAATCAGCCCCAGCATTTT. It is translated as CASSEEVQGLGKGNQPQHF.

The genes are TRBV28 and TRBJ2-7; D is undetermined. The germline gives CDR1 MDHEN, CDR2 SYDVKM. The CDR3 consists of 11 residues. V was clipped by 7 bases and J by 5 bases, with 9 bases between them. The DNA of the CDR3 is TGTGCCAGCATCCAGAGAAACGAGCAGTACTTC. Protein: CASIQRNEQYF.

The rearrangement uses TRBV7-9 and TRBJ2-1, with D unclear. V shed 6 bases and J shed 5 bases, with 26 bases lying between them. This CDR3 spans 18 amino acids. Germline assignment: CDR1 SEHNR and CDR2 FQNEAQ (reference sequence). CDR3 in DNA: TGTGCCAGCAGGATATCACGTCGGAGTCCTCACACACACAATGAGCAGTTCTTC. Its translation: CASRISRRSPHTHNEQFF.

The chain is built from TRBV6-4 and TRBJ1-1; 8 bases map to TRBD1. This CDR3 is 13 amino acids long. Germline CDR1 is MRHNA and CDR2 is SNTAGT. V was pared by 6 bases and J by 5 bases, with 5 bases of the junction left unmatched. CDR3 loop: CASRGQEGTEAFF. In nucleotides, the CDR3 is TGTGCCAGCAGGGGACAGGAGGGGACTGAAGCTTTCTTT.

The rearrangement joins TRBV5-1 to TRBJ1-2; D remains unclear. Trimming removed 0 bases at V and 4 bases at J, with 7 bases between. Germline V CDR1 and CDR2: SGHRS, YFSETQ. This CDR3 is built from 13 residues. CDR3 loop: CASSLANLYGYTF. As DNA, the CDR3 is TGCGCCAGCAGCTTGGCCAATCTCTATGGCTACACCTTC.

V and J are TRBV30 and TRBJ2-2; D is ambiguous. The ends were cut back, 5 bases at V and 0 bases at J, with 10 bases in the middle. Germline lookup yields CDR1 GTSNPN and CDR2 SVGIG (reference sequence). The CDR3 runs to 14 residues. CDR3 region: CAWGPDANTGELFF. Here the CDR3 DNA reads TGTGCCTGGGGCCCTGACGCGAACACCGGGGAGCTGTTTTTT.

V gene TRBV28 combines with J gene TRBJ2-7, with a possible D match to TRBD2 (5 bases). V was clipped by 2 bases and J by 2 bases, with 10 bases between them. The CDR3 runs 14 residues. Per the germline V gene, CDR1 is MDHEN and CDR2 is SYDVKM. CDR3 sequence: CASSLGGFPYEQYF. The CDR3 nucleotides read TGTGCCAGCAGTTTAGGAGGCTTTCCCTACGAGCAGTACTTC. Full variable domain (missing parts from reference TRBV28 and TRBJ2-7): DVKVTQSSRYLVKRTGEKVFLECVQDMDHENMFWYRQDPGLGLRLIYFSYDVKMKEKGDIPEGYSVSREKKERFSLILESASTNQTSMYLCASSLGGFPYEQYFGPGTRLTVT.

The gene calls are TRBV5-1 and TRBJ1-3; 7 positions agree with TRBD1. V lost 3 bases to trimming and J lost 2 bases; unmatched junction nucleotides: 5. Germline V lookup: CDR1 SGHRS, CDR2 YFSETQ. This CDR3 has 15 amino acids. The CDR3: CASSSGQAAGNTIYF. DNA for the CDR3: TGCGCCAGCAGCTCCGGACAGGCTGCTGGAAACACCATATATTTT.

The CDR3 sequence is CAWSPPGPINEQFF. The CDR3 DNA sequence: TGTGCCTGGAGCCCCCCGGGACCAATCAATGAGCAGTTCTTC. The rearrangement joins TRBV30 to TRBJ2-1; D might be TRBD1 or TRBD2, each matching 5 bases. V shed 3 bases and J shed 6 bases, with 15 bases lying between them. CDR1 is GTSNPN, CDR2 SVGIG, per germline (reference sequence). CDR3 length: 14 amino acids. Filled out from reference TRBV30 and TRBJ2-1, the complete variable domain reads SQTIHQWPATLVQPVGSPLSLECTVEGTSNPNLYWYRQAAGRGLQLLFYSVGIGQISSEVPQNLSASRPQDRQFILSSKKLLLSDSGFYLCAWSPPGPINEQFFGPGTRLTVL.

This rearrangement joins TRBV7-9 to TRBJ2-3, with 7 bases identical to TRBD2. CDR1 is SEHNR, CDR2 FQNEAQ, per germline (reference sequence). The V segment lost 5 bases and the J segment 2 bases; nucleotides outside the gene matches: 10. The CDR3 is 16 residues long. CDR3 region: CASSLLGLSHTDTQYF. DNA of the CDR3: TGTGCCAGCAGCCTCTTGGGACTAAGCCACACAGATACGCAGTATTTT. The full variable domain, with the rest looked up from reference TRBV7-9 and TRBJ2-3, is DTGVSQNPRHKITKRGQNVTFRCDPISEHNRLYWYRQTLGQGPEFLTYFQNEAQLEKSRLLSDRFSAERPKGSFSTLEIQRTEQGDSAMYLCASSLLGLSHTDTQYFGPGTRLTVL.

The rearrangement links TRBV18 to TRBJ2-2; a possible D gene is TRBD2 (5 bases). CDR1 KGHSH and CDR2 LQKENI come from the germline V gene. This CDR3 spans 17 amino acids. V shed 4 bases and J shed 2 bases, with 17 bases lying between them. This CDR3 reads CASSLTRAEINTGELFF. The CDR3 region has the DNA TGTGCCAGCTCACTCACTAGGGCAGAAATTAACACCGGGGAGCTGTTTTTT.

This chain uses TRBV9 with TRBJ2-1; 8 bases align to TRBD2. V shed 1 base and J 1 base; nucleotides not matched to a gene: 1. The germline gives CDR1 SGDLS, CDR2 YYNGEE. CDR3 length: 15 amino acids. CDR3 protein: CASSVSGSSYNEQFF. The CDR3 bases are TGTGCCAGCAGCGTAAGCGGGAGTTCCTACAATGAGCAGTTCTTC.

This chain joins TRBV29-1 and TRBJ2-3, with 10 bases aligning to TRBD2. V lost 6 bases, J lost 6 bases, and 12 bases stayed unmatched. Germline V gene data show CDR1 as SQVTM and CDR2 as ANQGSEA. There are 15 residues in the CDR3. The CDR3 DNA sequence: TGCAGCGTCCCTGGGCTAGCGGGAGTGCTGGATACGCAGTATTTT. It specifies CSVPGLAGVLDTQYF.

This sequence joins TRBV19 and TRBJ2-7; 7 positions match TRBD1. This CDR3 contains 16 residues. Germline CDR1 is LNHDA and CDR2 is SQIVND (reference sequence). Germline trimming cut 6 bases from V and 1 base from J; bases unmatched to any gene: 12. The CDR3: CASSRSGTVLSYEQYF. The DNA for the CDR3 is TGTGCCAGTAGCCGGTCCGGGACAGTTCTATCCTACGAGCAGTACTTC.

Written as DNA, the CDR3 is TGTGCCAGCAGTCTTAACGGGACTGCTTACACCGGGGAGCTGTTTTTT. Its translation: CASSLNGTAYTGELFF. V and J are TRBV27 and TRBJ2-2; possible D gene TRBD2, 6 bases. V lost 5 bases, J lost 3 bases, and 16 bases lay in between. In germline, CDR1 is MNHEY, CDR2 SMNVEV (reference sequence). The length of the CDR3 is 16 residues.

This chain uses TRBV4-3 with TRBJ2-1, with a possible D match to TRBD2 (7 bases). The germline CDR1 and CDR2 sequences are LGHNA and YSLEER. The CDR3 covers 15 residues. Trimming took off 4 bases at V and 8 bases at J, with 18 bases between the two ends. The CDR3 here is CASSPGAGRSDEQFF. The CDR3, as DNA: TGCGCCAGCAGCCCGGGGGCCGGGAGGTCGGATGAGCAGTTCTTC.

The chain is built from TRBV11-3 and TRBJ1-2; no reliable D call. This CDR3 contains 15 residues. The ends were cut back, 5 bases at V and 0 bases at J, with 13 bases in the middle. Germline-derived CDR1 and CDR2 are SGHNT and YENEEA. The CDR3 spells CASSPTGNTNYGYTF. CDR3 coding DNA: TGTGCCAGCAGCCCAACCGGCAACACTAACTATGGCTACACCTTC.

CDR3 region: CASSLFQGLNTEAFF. The DNA for the CDR3 is TGTGCCAGCAGCTTATTTCAGGGATTGAACACTGAAGCTTTCTTT. The J gene is TRBJ1-1, the V gene TRBV7-8, with D perhaps TRBD1 (5 bases). Germline CDR1 reads SGHVS; CDR2 reads FQNEAQ. The CDR3 has 15 residues. With 2 bases removed from V and 0 bases from J, the gap between germline ends came to 10 bases. The variable domain in full, with the rest retrieved from reference TRBV7-8 and TRBJ1-1, is GAGVSQSPRYKVAKRGQDVALRCDPISGHVSLFWYQQALGQGPEFLTYFQNEAQLDKSGLPSDRFFAERPEGSVSTLKIQRTQQEDSAVYLCASSLFQGLNTEAFFGQGTRLTVV.